There are a few counts of the clone carrying this TCR beta chain. Its matching antigen is unknown. This sample was taken from a study of post-analysis software for immune sequencing data. Study-level information: Included courses were relapsing-remitting and secondary progressive multiple sclerosis; progressive-relapsing multiple sclerosis was also included.

The V segment lost 0 bases and the J segment 7 bases; nucleotides outside the gene matches: 9. Germline CDR1 reads SGHTA; CDR2 reads FQGNSA. The CDR3 runs 16 residues. cDNA libraries of TCR beta carried unique molecular identifiers. Each batch of about 0.95 to 10 million T cells produced roughly 450,000 cDNA molecules. TCRdb redid the calling of the PCR reads with MiXCR, one entry per CDR3 protein. The sample contains 450,000 to 650,000 distinct CDR3 sequences, 44% of which appear only once. General study results and limits: Samples sharing a preparation batch grouped tightly together when assessed by F measure. Controls significantly exceeded multiple sclerosis patients in normalized Chao1 diversity. In patients, about five TRBV segments were more frequent than in controls, with TRBV5-6, TRBV5-1 and TRBV20-1 among them.

The chain employs TRBV7-2 and TRBJ2-3, with TRBD2 matching over 8 bases. The clonotype comes from a girl under 18 with multiple sclerosis. Sequenced sample: blood. The CDR3 nucleotides are TGTGCCAGCAGCTTAGCGGAAGCAGCGGGAGTTTATACGCAGTATTTT. Protein product: CASSLAEAAGVYTQYF.